The 32 T cell receptor beta chains reported below all come from one sample, sequenced in a study of beta chain features in type 1 diabetes. The study reverse transcribed the entire isolated RNA, so it sequenced expressed TCRB transcripts. Sequencing used immunoSEQ multiplex PCR; TCRdb keeps in-frame clones, though not all of them. The sample has 140,000 or so clones; about a tenth are singletons. Source material: central memory CD4+ T cells from blood. The receptors originated from a man aged 18 to 29 in good health.

The chain employs TRBV27 and TRBJ2-2; 7 nucleotides line up with TRBD1. Trimming at V came to 6 bases and at J to 5 bases, leaving 3 bases not matched to a gene. This CDR3 is built from 13 residues. CDR1 and CDR2 (germline): MNHEY, SMNVEV (reference sequence). The CDR3 sequence is CASSLQGTGELFF. The CDR3 DNA reads as TGTGCCAGCAGCCTACAGGGGACCGGGGAGCTGTTTTTT.

The chain links TRBV7-6 to TRBJ2-1; 9 bases are a match to TRBD1. The V segment lost 5 bases and the J segment 7 bases; nucleotides outside the gene matches: 12. Germline V CDR1 and CDR2: SGHVS, FNYEAQ. This CDR3 spans 16 amino acids. The CDR3 bases are TGTGCCAGCAGCCCGATGGCTGGGACAGGGTCAAATGAGCAGTTCTTC. Translation gives CASSPMAGTGSNEQFF.

This clone was detected only a few times. V and J are TRBV30 and TRBJ2-1; 8 bases are shared with TRBD1. Germline CDR1 reads GTSNPN; CDR2 reads SVGIG (reference sequence). The CDR3 has 14 residues. J gave up 6 bases and V 4 bases, and 8 bases lay outside the gene matches. The CDR3 region has the DNA TGTGCCTGGACCCAGGGGGCGGGCGGCAATGAGCAGTTCTTC. Protein: CAWTQGAGGNEQFF.

There are many counts of this clone. In DNA, the CDR3 is TGTGCCAGCAGCCAGGAGGTCGGTGAGCAGTTCTTC. Amino acid sequence: CASSQEVGEQFF. V is TRBV7-9 and J is TRBJ2-1; possible D gene TRBD2, 5 bases. The CDR3 runs 12 residues. Germline V gene lookup returns CDR1 SEHNR and CDR2 FQNEAQ (reference sequence). V lost 5 bases and J 9 bases, leaving 11 bases between the germline ends. The full variable domain, with the rest looked up from reference TRBV7-9 and TRBJ2-1, is DTGVSQNPRHKITKRGQNVTFRCDPISEHNRLYWYRQTLGQGPEFLTYFQNEAQLEKSRLLSDRFSAERPKGSFSTLEIQRTEQGDSAMYLCASSQEVGEQFFGPGTRLTVL.

CDR3 loop: CASSFAGAGPSYEQYF. The DNA for the CDR3 is TGTGCCAGCAGCTTCGCCGGGGCGGGACCCTCCTACGAGCAGTACTTC. V gene TRBV7-2 combines with J gene TRBJ2-7, with D perhaps TRBD2 (6 bases). CDR3 length: 16 residues. Trimming pared 3 bases from V and 0 bases from J, leaving 15 bases between. Germline-derived CDR1 and CDR2 are SGHTA and FQGNSA.

This clone has a handful of counts. The chain recombines TRBV6-5 with TRBJ2-7; a weak D match, TRBD2 (6 bases). CDR1 is MNHEY, CDR2 SVGAGI, per germline. CDR3 size: 15 residues. V was shortened by 6 bases and J by 6 bases, with 21 bases between the two germline ends. Here the CDR3 DNA reads TGTGCCAGCAGAAAAGATCCGGGACTCCCTTCCGAGCAGTACTTC. Translation: CASRKDPGLPSEQYF.

On this clone: The junction and the germline gene differ at one end; a read error may be behind it. The V and J genes are TRBV25-1 and TRBJ1-2; no reliable D call. The CDR3 runs to 11 residues. Per germline, CDR1 MGHDK and CDR2 SYGVNS. The CDR3 reads CASNNYYGHTF. The CDR3 region has the DNA TGTGCCAGCAATAATTACTATGGCCACACCTTC.

The chain combines TRBV30 with TRBJ1-6; perhaps TRBD1 as D (5 bases). Germline values: CDR1 GTSNPN, CDR2 SVGIG (reference sequence). V was clipped by 3 bases and J by 8 bases, with 11 bases between them. This CDR3 has 13 residues. This CDR3 is CAWRAGRDSPLHF. The CDR3 DNA sequence: TGTGCCTGGAGAGCAGGGCGCGATTCACCCCTCCACTTT.

This clone was detected only a few times. The chain links TRBV4-3 to TRBJ1-2; possible D gene TRBD1, 5 bases. The germline V and J ends were trimmed by 0 bases and 6 bases, with 11 bases remaining between them. Germline CDR1 is LGHNA and CDR2 is YSLEER. The CDR3 has 14 residues. The CDR3 reads CASSQEWGADGYTF. The CDR3 coding sequence is TGCGCCAGCAGCCAAGAGTGGGGCGCGGATGGCTACACCTTC.

The chain joins TRBV5-4 to TRBJ1-4, with D possibly matching TRBD1 (6 bases). The CDR3 runs 13 residues. Germline-derived CDR1 and CDR2 are SGHNT and YYREEE (reference sequence). V gave up 4 bases and J gave up 5 bases, with 9 bases separating them. The CDR3 DNA is TGTGCCAGCAGCCTCGGACAGAATGAAAAACTGTTTTTT. Its translation is CASSLGQNEKLFF.

As to this clone: Other nucleotide sequences in the sample specify the same CDR3. The rearrangement links TRBV5-1 to TRBJ2-1; 13 bases fit TRBD2. Germline V lookup: CDR1 SGHRS, CDR2 YFSETQ. V was clipped by 3 bases and J by 8 bases; unmatched bases: 8. The CDR3 has 16 amino acids. CDR3 sequence: CASSSETSGGVHEQFF. DNA for the CDR3: TGCGCCAGCAGCTCCGAAACTAGCGGGGGGGTCCATGAGCAGTTCTTC.

The chain has TRBV7-6 and TRBJ1-5; a weak D match, TRBD1 (5 bases). This CDR3 spans 15 amino acids. Per the germline V gene, CDR1 is SGHVS and CDR2 is FNYEAQ. With 1 base removed from V and 3 bases from J, the gap between germline ends came to 10 bases. The CDR3 is CASSLGPGYNQPQHF. The CDR3 DNA follows: TGTGCCAGCAGCTTAGGTCCAGGGTACAATCAGCCCCAGCATTTT.

V usage is TRBV7-8 and J usage is TRBJ1-3, with 8 bases identical to TRBD1. The V gene's germline CDR1 is SGHVS and CDR2 FQNEAQ. Trimming cost V 5 bases and J 4 bases; bases outside gene matches: 7. This CDR3 region has 15 residues. The CDR3 DNA sequence: TGTGCCAGCAGCAAGGACAGGGTGGAAGGAAACACCATATATTTT. Residues: CASSKDRVEGNTIYF.

This chain connects TRBV5-4 to TRBJ2-6, with 8 bases fitting TRBD1. CDR3 size: 16 residues. V gave up 4 bases and J gave up 0 bases; unmatched junction bases: 3. The germline gives CDR1 SGHNT, CDR2 YYREEE (reference sequence). The CDR3 loop is CASSRDRGSGANVLTF. The CDR3 nucleotides read TGTGCCAGCAGCCGAGACAGGGGCTCTGGGGCCAACGTCCTGACTTTC.

This chain uses TRBV6-5 with TRBJ2-7; 14 bases line up with TRBD2. CDR3 length: 14 residues. The ends lost 6 bases at V and 3 bases at J; junction bases unmatched: 1. Germline CDR1 is MNHEY and CDR2 is SVGAGI. The DNA for the CDR3 is TGTGCCAGCAGGGGGACTAGCGGGGGCTACGAGCAGTACTTC. Protein product: CASRGTSGGYEQYF.

This clone has more than one count but fewer than ten. The chain is built from TRBV18 and TRBJ2-5, with 8 nucleotides matching TRBD1. CDR1 is KGHSH, CDR2 LQKENI, per germline. CDR3 length equals 16 residues. V lost 2 bases to trimming and J lost 4 bases; unmatched junction nucleotides: 9. The CDR3 sequence: CASSPVTGDRGETQYF. In DNA, the CDR3 is TGTGCCAGCTCACCAGTGACAGGGGATCGAGGAGAGACCCAGTACTTC.

This clone was counted at least ten times. This chain uses TRBV5-1 with TRBJ1-5; 9 nucleotides agree with TRBD1. J gave up 4 bases and V 1 base, and 3 bases lay outside the gene matches. Germline V lookup: CDR1 SGHRS, CDR2 YFSETQ. The CDR3 sequence is 15 residues long. The CDR3 region is CASSLTGGANQPQHF. The CDR3, as DNA: TGCGCCAGCAGCTTGACAGGGGGCGCAAATCAGCCCCAGCATTTT.

The sample holds many counts of this clone. The gene calls are TRBV14 and TRBJ2-1; 9 positions match TRBD1. The germline CDR1 and CDR2 sequences are SGHDN and FVKESK. The trim removed 3 bases at V and 7 bases at J, leaving 4 bases unmatched. The CDR3 consists of 14 residues. CDR3 bases: TGTGCCAGCAGCCAGACAGGGGGAGGGAATGAGCAGTTCTTC. It yields the protein CASSQTGGGNEQFF.

This clone was detected only a few times. Other DNA sequences in this sample translate to the same CDR3. The chain recombines TRBV7-2 with TRBJ2-7; no clear D. With 3 bases removed from V and 0 bases from J, the gap between germline ends came to 9 bases. The length of the CDR3 is 14 residues. Germline lookup yields CDR1 SGHTA and CDR2 FQGNSA. The CDR3 loop reads CASSFRESSYEQYF. CDR3 nucleotides: TGTGCCAGCAGCTTTAGAGAGAGCTCCTACGAGCAGTACTTC.

This chain connects TRBV7-9 to TRBJ1-6, with D perhaps matching TRBD1 (5 bases). Trimming removed 4 bases at V and 7 bases at J, with 14 bases between. This CDR3 has 15 amino acids. CDR1 and CDR2 from the germline V gene are SEHNR and FQNEAQ (reference sequence). CDR3 DNA: TGTGCCAGCAGCTCGCAGACAGTCCCCAATTCACCCCTCCACTTT. Translated, it gives CASSSQTVPNSPLHF.

This clone has just a few counts. The chain links TRBV2 to TRBJ2-4; perhaps TRBD1 as D (6 bases). Germline V gene data show CDR1 as SNHLY and CDR2 as FYNNEI. The CDR3 is 14 amino acids. Trimming stripped 2 bases from V and 9 bases from J, with 14 bases between. The CDR3 region is CASSETGGATIQYF. CDR3 DNA sequence: TGTGCCAGCAGTGAAACTGGGGGCGCGACCATTCAGTACTTC.

The chain joins TRBV6-5 to TRBJ2-7; 8 nucleotides align to TRBD1. Germline CDR1 reads MNHEY; CDR2 reads SVGAGI. This CDR3 comprises 15 residues. Germline trimming cut 6 bases from V and 4 bases from J; bases unmatched to any gene: 11. The CDR3 bases are TGTGCCAGCAGACTCTCCGGGACAGGCGGATACGAGCAGTACTTC. Residues: CASRLSGTGGYEQYF.

The rearrangement joins TRBV11-3 to TRBJ2-2; 8 bases line up with TRBD1. The CDR3 is made up of 14 amino acids. CDR1 SGHNT and CDR2 YENEEA come from the germline V gene. The V segment lost 5 bases and the J segment 6 bases; nucleotides outside the gene matches: 5. The CDR3 sequence is CASSLGQGAGELFF. CDR3 DNA sequence: TGTGCCAGCAGCCTCGGACAGGGAGCCGGGGAGCTGTTTTTT.

This sequence joins TRBV4-2 and TRBJ1-5, with TRBD1 matching over 7 bases. Germline values: CDR1 LGHNA, CDR2 YNFKEQ. With 6 bases clipped from V and 1 base from J, the junction kept 6 bases outside the gene matches. CDR3 length: 15 amino acids. The CDR3 loop is CASSPRQGSNQPQHF. The CDR3 region has the DNA TGTGCCAGCAGTCCTAGACAGGGCAGCAATCAGCCCCAGCATTTT.

Notes on this clone: The junction and the germline gene differ at one end; a read error may be behind it. J is TRBJ1-2 and V is TRBV11-2; D is possibly TRBD1 (6 bases). CDR1 and CDR2 (germline): SGHAT, FQNNGV. The CDR3 loop spans 13 amino acids. CDR3 residues: CASSSSDRLGGAF. The CDR3 DNA reads TGTGCCAGCAGCTCAAGTGACAGGCTCGGTGGTGCCTTC.

Only a few counts were recorded for this clone. The chain uses TRBV5-1 and TRBJ1-2, with TRBD1 as a possible D gene (6 bases). In germline, CDR1 is SGHRS, CDR2 YFSETQ. The CDR3 is 14 amino acids. Between the trimmed V and J ends, which lost 0 bases and 3 bases, there was a span of 9 bases. CDR3 DNA sequence: TGCGCCAGCAGCTTGGCCTCAGGGGACTATGGCTACACCTTC. Translation gives CASSLASGDYGYTF.

This clone was counted only a few times. A junction boundary mismatches the germline segment, possibly from a read error. The chain uses TRBV2 and TRBJ1-2; D might be TRBD1 (5 bases). The CDR3 is made up of 14 amino acids. Germline V gene data show CDR1 as SNHLY and CDR2 as FYNNEI. The CDR3 sequence: CTSRPGDSNYGYTF. The CDR3 nucleotides are TGTACCAGCAGGCCCGGGGACTCTAACTATGGCTACACCTTC.

The chain links TRBV7-2 to TRBJ2-7, with 15 bases identical to TRBD2. This CDR3 is built from 15 residues. Trimming took 3 bases from V and 5 from J; bases not matched to a gene: 2. Germline V gene sequence: CDR1 SGHTA, CDR2 FQGNSA. CDR3: CASSLGLAGGHEQYF. CDR3 nucleotide sequence: TGTGCCAGCAGCTTGGGACTAGCGGGGGGCCACGAGCAGTACTTC. The variable domain in full, with the rest retrieved from reference TRBV7-2 and TRBJ2-7, is GAGVSQSPSNKVTEKGKDVELRCDPISGHTALYWYRQSLGQGLEFLIYFQGNSAPDKSGLPSDRFSAERTGGSVSTLTIQRTQQEDSAVYLCASSLGLAGGHEQYFGPGTRLTVT.

This clone has more than one count but fewer than ten. The genes are TRBV11-2 and TRBJ2-4; 8 positions match TRBD1. The V gene end was trimmed by 0 bases and the J gene end by 3 bases; junction bases not matched to a gene: 7. Germline-derived CDR1 and CDR2 are SGHAT and FQNNGV. This CDR3 is built from 17 residues. This chain's CDR3 is CASSLERTGSGKNIQYF. As DNA, the CDR3 is TGTGCCAGCAGCTTAGAGAGGACAGGGTCAGGCAAAAACATTCAGTACTTC.

This clone was seen only a few times. The rearrangement uses TRBV28 and TRBJ2-7, with 8 nucleotides matching TRBD1. Germline CDR1 is MDHEN and CDR2 is SYDVKM. This CDR3 region has 12 residues. Trimming at V came to 4 bases and at J to 5 bases, leaving 1 base not matched to a gene. The CDR3 DNA reads TGTGCCAGCAGTTCACAGGGGGACGAGCAGTACTTC. As protein: CASSSQGDEQYF.

This chain connects TRBV19 to TRBJ2-2; unclear D gene. Per the germline V gene, CDR1 is LNHDA and CDR2 is SQIVND (reference sequence). CDR3 length: 16 residues. Trimming took off 3 bases at V and 2 bases at J, with 13 bases between the two ends. The CDR3 DNA follows: TGTGCCAGTAGTATTAGTAGGCAGACTAACACCGGGGAGCTGTTTTTT. This translates into CASSISRQTNTGELFF.

V and J are TRBV7-2 and TRBJ2-1; tentative D call: TRBD1 (6 bases). Trimming removed 5 bases at V and 1 base at J, with 15 bases between. The germline CDR1 and CDR2 sequences are SGHTA and FQGNSA. The CDR3 is made up of 16 amino acids. The CDR3 is CASSVSRGVSYNEQFF. The DNA of the CDR3 is TGTGCCAGCAGCGTCTCCAGGGGCGTTTCCTACAATGAGCAGTTCTTC. Drawing the rest from reference TRBV7-2 and TRBJ2-1, the complete variable domain is GAGVSQSPSNKVTEKGKDVELRCDPISGHTALYWYRQSLGQGLEFLIYFQGNSAPDKSGLPSDRFSAERTGGSVSTLTIQRTQQEDSAVYLCASSVSRGVSYNEQFFGPGTRLTVL.